In this sample, the clone carrying this TCR beta chain turned up a few times. Antigen: not known. TCRdb called the RT-PCR reads again in MiXCR, with one record for every CDR3 protein. The sample consists of 750,000 to 850,000 distinct CDR3 sequences, roughly 20% of them appearing once. The sample belongs to a study of response to subunit inactivated influenza vaccine. Findings and caveats of the study: Each seasonal flu vaccination may recruit only limited new T cells, authors suggested.

The input for sequencing was PBMCs from blood, taken around 5 days after vaccination. The origin of this receptor is a man between 50 and 59 years old who received an inactivated influenza vaccine.

The CDR3 reads CASSYSLASPPSTGELFF. The CDR3 DNA follows: TGTGCCAGCAGTTACTCACTAGCGTCCCCGCCAAGCACCGGGGAGCTGTTTTTT. The rearrangement links TRBV6-5 to TRBJ2-2; 7 nucleotides match TRBD2. J was trimmed by 4 bases and V by 0 bases; bases with no gene match: 11. The CDR3 runs 18 residues. Germline CDR1 MNHEY, CDR2 SVGAGI.